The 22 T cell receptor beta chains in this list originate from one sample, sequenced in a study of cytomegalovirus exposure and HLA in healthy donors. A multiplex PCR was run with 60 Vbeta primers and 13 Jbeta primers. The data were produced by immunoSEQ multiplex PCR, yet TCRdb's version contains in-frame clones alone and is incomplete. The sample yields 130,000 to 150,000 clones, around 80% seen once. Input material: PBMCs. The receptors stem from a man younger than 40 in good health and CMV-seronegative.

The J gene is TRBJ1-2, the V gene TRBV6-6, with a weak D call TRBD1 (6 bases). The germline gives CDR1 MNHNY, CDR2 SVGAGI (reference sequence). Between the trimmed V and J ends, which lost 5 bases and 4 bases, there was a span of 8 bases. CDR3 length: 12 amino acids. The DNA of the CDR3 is TGTGCCAGCAGTCAGGACAGCTATGGCTACACCTTC. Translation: CASSQDSYGYTF.

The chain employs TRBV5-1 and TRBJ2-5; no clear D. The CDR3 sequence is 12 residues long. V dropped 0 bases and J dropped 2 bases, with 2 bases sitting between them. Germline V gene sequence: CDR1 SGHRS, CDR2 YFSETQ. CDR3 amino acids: CASSLAQETQYF. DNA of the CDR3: TGCGCCAGCAGCTTGGCACAAGAGACCCAGTACTTC.

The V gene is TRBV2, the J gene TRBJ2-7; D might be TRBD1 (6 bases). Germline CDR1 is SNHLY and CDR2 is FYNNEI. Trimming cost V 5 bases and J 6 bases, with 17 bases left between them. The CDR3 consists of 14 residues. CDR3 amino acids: CASSLGALGPEQYF. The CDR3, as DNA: TGTGCCAGCAGTCTGGGGGCCCTCGGGCCCGAGCAGTACTTC.

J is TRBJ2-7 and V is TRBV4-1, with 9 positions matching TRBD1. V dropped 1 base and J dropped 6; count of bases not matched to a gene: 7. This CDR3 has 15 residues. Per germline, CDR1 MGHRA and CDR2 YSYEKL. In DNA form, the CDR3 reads TGCGCCAGCAGCCAAGCCCGGGACAGGGACGGCGAGCAGTACTTC. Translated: CASSQARDRDGEQYF.

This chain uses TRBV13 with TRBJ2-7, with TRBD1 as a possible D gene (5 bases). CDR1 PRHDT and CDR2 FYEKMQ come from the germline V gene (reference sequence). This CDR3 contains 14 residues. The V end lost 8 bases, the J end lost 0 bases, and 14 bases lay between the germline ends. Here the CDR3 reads CASARRQSSYEQYF. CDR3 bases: TGTGCCAGCGCACGGCGACAGAGCTCCTACGAGCAGTACTTC.

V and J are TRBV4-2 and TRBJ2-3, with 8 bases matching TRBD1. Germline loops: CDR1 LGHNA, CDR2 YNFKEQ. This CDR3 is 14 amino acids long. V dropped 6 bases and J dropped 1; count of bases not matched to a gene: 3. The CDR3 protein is CASSSQGGTDTQYF. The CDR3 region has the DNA TGTGCCAGCAGTTCACAGGGGGGCACAGATACGCAGTATTTT.

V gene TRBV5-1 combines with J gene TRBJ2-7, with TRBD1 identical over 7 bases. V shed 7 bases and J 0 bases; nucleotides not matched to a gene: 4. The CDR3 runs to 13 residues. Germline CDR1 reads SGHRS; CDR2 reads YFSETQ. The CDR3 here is CASRGQSSYEQYF. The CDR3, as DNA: TGCGCCAGCCGGGGACAGAGCTCCTACGAGCAGTACTTC.

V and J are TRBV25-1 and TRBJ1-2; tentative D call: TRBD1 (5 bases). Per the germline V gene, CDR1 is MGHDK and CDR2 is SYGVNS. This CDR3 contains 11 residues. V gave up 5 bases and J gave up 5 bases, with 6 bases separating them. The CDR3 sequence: CASSRGYGYTF. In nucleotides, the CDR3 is TGTGCCAGCAGTCGGGGGTATGGCTACACCTTC.

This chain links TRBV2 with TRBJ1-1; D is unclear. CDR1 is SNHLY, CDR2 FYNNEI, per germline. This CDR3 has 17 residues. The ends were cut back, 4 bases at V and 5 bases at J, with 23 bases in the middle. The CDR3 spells CASSGGGVRLRSTEAFF. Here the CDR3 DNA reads TGTGCCAGCAGTGGTGGCGGGGTCCGGCTCCGTTCAACTGAAGCTTTCTTT.

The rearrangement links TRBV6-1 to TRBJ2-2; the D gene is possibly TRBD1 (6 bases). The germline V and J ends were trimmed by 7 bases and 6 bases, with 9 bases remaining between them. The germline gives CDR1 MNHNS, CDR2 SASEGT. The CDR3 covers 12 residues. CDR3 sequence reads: CASTWTAGELFF. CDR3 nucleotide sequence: TGTGCCAGCACCTGGACAGCCGGGGAGCTGTTTTTT.

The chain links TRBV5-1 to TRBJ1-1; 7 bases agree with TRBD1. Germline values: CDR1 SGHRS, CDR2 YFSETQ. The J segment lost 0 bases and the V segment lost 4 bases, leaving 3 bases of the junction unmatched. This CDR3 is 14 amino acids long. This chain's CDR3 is CASSPDRVNTEAFF. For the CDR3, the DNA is TGCGCCAGCAGCCCAGACAGGGTGAACACTGAAGCTTTCTTT.

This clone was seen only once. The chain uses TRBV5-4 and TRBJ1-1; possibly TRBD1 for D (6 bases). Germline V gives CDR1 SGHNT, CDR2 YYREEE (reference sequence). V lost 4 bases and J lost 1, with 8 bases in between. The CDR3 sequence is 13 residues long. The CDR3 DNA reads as TGTGCCAGCAGCCTGACAGGGAACACTGAAGCTTTCTTT. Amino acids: CASSLTGNTEAFF.

CDR3 loop: CASSPPEIGGYEQYF. In DNA form, the CDR3 reads TGTGCCAGCTCACCACCGGAAATTGGGGGGTACGAGCAGTACTTC. The J gene is TRBJ2-7, the V gene TRBV18; D is possibly TRBD2 (6 bases). The CDR3 contains 15 residues. The germline CDR1 and CDR2 sequences are KGHSH and LQKENI. Trimming removed 0 bases at V and 4 bases at J, with 13 bases between.

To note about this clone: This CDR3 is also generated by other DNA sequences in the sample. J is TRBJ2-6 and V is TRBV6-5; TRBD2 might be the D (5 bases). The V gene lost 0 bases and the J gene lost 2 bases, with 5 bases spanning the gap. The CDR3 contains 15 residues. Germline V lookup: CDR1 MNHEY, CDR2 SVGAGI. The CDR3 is CASSYSGAGANVLTF. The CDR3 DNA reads TGTGCCAGCAGTTACTCCGGGGCTGGGGCCAACGTCCTGACTTTC.

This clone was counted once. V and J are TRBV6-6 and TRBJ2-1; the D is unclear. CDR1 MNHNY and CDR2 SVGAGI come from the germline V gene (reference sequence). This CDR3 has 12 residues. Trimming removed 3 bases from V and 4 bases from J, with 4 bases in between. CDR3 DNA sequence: TGTGCCAGCAGTTATCCTTACAATGAGCAGTTCTTC. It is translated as CASSYPYNEQFF.

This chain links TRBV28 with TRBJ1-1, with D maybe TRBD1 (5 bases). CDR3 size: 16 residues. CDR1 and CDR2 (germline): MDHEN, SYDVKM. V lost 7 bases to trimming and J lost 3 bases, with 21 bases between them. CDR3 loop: CASNGGGILSHTEAFF. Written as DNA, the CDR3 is TGTGCCAGCAACGGGGGAGGGATTCTTTCCCACACTGAAGCTTTCTTT.

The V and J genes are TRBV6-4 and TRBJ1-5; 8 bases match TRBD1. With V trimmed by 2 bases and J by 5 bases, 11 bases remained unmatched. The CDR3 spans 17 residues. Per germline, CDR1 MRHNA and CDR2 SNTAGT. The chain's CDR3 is CASSDPWGGTGDQPQHF. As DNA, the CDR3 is TGTGCCAGCAGTGACCCCTGGGGTGGGACAGGCGATCAGCCCCAGCATTTT.

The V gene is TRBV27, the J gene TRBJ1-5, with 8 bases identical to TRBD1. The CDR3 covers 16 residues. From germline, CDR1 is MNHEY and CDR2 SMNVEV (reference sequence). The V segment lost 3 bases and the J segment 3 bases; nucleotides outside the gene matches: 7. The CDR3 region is CASSFYATGVNQPQHF. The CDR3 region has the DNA TGTGCCAGCAGTTTTTATGCGACAGGGGTCAATCAGCCCCAGCATTTT.

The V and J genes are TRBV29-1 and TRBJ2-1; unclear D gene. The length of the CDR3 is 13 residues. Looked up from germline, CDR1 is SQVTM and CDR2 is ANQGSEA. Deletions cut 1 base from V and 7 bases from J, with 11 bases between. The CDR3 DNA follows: TGCAGCGTTGAAGGGTACAGACCAAATGAGCAGTTCTTC. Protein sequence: CSVEGYRPNEQFF.

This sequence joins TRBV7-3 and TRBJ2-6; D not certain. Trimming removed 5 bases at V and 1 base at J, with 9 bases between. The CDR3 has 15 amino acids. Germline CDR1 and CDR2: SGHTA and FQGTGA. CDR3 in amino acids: CASSIESSGANVLTF. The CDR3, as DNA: TGTGCCAGCAGCATCGAGAGTTCTGGGGCCAACGTCCTGACTTTC.

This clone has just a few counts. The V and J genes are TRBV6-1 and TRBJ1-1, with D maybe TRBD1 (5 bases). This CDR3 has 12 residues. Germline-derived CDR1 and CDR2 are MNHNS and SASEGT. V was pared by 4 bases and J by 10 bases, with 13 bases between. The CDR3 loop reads CASSVPRVPAFF. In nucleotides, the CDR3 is TGTGCCAGCAGTGTGCCCAGGGTTCCAGCTTTCTTT.

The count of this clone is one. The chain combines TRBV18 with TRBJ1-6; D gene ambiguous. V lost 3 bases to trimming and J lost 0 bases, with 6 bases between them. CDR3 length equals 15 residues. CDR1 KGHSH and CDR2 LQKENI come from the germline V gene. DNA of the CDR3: TGTGCCAGCTCACCGCCGAGCTCCTATAATTCACCCCTCCACTTT. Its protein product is CASSPPSSYNSPLHF.